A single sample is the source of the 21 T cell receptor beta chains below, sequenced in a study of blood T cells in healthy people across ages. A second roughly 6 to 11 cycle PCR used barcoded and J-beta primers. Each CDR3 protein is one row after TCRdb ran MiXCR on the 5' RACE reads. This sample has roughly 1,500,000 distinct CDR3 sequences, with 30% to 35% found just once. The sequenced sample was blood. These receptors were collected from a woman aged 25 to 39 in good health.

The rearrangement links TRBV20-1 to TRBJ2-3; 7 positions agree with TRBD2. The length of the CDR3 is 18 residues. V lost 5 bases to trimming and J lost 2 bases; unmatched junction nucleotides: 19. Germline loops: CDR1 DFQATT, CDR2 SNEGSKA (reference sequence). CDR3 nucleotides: TGCAGTGCTCCCAGGAGTAGCGGGCTGGGGTTAATCACAGATACGCAGTATTTT. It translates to CSAPRSSGLGLITDTQYF.

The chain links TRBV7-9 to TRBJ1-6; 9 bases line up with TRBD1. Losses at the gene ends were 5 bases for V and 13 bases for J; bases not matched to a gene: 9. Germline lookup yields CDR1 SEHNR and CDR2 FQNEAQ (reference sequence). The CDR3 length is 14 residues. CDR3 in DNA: TGTGCCAGCAGCGTAGGGACAGGGCCCTTGCCCCTCCACTTT. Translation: CASSVGTGPLPLHF. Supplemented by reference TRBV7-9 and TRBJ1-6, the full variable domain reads DTGVSQNPRHKITKRGQNVTFRCDPISEHNRLYWYRQTLGQGPEFLTYFQNEAQLEKSRLLSDRFSAERPKGSFSTLEIQRTEQGDSAMYLCASSVGTGPLPLHFGNGTRLTVT.

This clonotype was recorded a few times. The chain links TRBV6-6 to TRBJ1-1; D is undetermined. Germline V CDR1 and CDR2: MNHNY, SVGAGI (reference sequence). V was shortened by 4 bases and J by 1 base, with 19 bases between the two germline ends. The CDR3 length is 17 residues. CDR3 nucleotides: TGTGCCAGCAGTTTTTTGCCAGGCAAATTTACGAACACTGAAGCTTTCTTT. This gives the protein CASSFLPGKFTNTEAFF.

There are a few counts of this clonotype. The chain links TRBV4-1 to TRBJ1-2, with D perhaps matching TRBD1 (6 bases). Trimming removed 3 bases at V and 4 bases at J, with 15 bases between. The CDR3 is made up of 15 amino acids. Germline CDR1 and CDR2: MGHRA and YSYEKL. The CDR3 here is CASSHPGQKAYGYTF. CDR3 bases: TGCGCCAGCAGCCACCCGGGACAAAAAGCCTATGGCTACACCTTC.

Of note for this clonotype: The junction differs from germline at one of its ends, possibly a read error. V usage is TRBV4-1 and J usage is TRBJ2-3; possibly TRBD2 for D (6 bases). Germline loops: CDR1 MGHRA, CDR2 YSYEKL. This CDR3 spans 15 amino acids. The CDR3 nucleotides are TGCGCCAGCAACCAAGTGACTAGTCTCGCAGATACGCAGTATTTT. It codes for CASNQVTSLADTQYF.

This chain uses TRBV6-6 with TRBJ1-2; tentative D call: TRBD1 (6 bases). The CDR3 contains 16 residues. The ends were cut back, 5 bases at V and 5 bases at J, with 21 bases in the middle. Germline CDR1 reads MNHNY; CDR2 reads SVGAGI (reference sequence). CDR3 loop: CASSQNIGGQEYGYTF. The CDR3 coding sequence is TGTGCCAGCAGTCAGAATATTGGGGGGCAAGAGTATGGCTACACCTTC.

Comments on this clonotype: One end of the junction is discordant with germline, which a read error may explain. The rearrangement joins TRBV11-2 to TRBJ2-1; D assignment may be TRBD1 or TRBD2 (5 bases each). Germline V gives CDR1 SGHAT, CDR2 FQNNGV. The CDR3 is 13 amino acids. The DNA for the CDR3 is TGTGCCAGTAGCTTAGAAGGGGCAGGGAGACAGTTCTTC. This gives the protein CASSLEGAGRQFF.

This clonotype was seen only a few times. CDR3 loop: CASSFNSGTGGEYGYTF. The CDR3 DNA is TGCGCCAGCAGCTTCAATTCCGGGACAGGGGGCGAATATGGCTACACCTTC. The chain combines TRBV5-1 with TRBJ1-2; 12 bases fit TRBD1. J lost 5 bases, V lost 2 bases, and 10 bases had no gene match. CDR3 length equals 17 residues. Germline CDR1 SGHRS, CDR2 YFSETQ.

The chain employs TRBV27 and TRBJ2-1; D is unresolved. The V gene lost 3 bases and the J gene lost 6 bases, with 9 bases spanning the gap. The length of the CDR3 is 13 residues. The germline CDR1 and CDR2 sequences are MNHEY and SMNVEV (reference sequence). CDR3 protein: CASSFGERNEQFF. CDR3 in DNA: TGTGCCAGCAGTTTCGGCGAGCGCAATGAGCAGTTCTTC.

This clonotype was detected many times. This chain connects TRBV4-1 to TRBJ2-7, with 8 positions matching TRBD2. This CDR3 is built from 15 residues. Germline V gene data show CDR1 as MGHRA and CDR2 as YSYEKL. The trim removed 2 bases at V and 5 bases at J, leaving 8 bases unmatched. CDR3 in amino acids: CASSQSPGGANEQYF. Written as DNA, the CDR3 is TGCGCCAGCAGCCAATCCCCCGGGGGGGCGAACGAGCAGTACTTC.

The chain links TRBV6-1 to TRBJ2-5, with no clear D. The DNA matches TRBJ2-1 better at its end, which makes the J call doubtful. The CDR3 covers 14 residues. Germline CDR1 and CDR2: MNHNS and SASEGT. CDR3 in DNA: TGTGCCAGCAGTGAAGGCGCACAGAAAGAGACCCAGTTCTTC. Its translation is CASSEGAQKETQFF.

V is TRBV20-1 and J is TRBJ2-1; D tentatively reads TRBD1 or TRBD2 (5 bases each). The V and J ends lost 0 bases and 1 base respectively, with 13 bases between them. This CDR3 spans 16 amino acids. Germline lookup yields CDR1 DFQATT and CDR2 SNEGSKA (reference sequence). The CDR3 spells CSARDFRDQSYNEQFF. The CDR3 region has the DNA TGCAGTGCTAGAGATTTCCGGGACCAATCCTACAATGAGCAGTTCTTC.

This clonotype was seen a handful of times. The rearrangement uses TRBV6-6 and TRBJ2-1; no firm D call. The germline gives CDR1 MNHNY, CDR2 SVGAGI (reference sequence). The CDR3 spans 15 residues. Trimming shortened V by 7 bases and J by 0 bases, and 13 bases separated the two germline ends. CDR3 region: CASTQWASSYNEQFF. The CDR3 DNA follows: TGTGCCAGCACCCAGTGGGCTAGCTCCTACAATGAGCAGTTCTTC.

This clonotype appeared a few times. CDR3 in DNA: TGTGCCAGCTCACCTAGTAGGGACAGAAATTCCGAGCAGTACTTC. Residues: CASSPSRDRNSEQYF. This chain connects TRBV18 to TRBJ2-7; 7 positions match TRBD1. J was trimmed by 6 bases and V by 3 bases; bases with no gene match: 11. Germline assignment: CDR1 KGHSH and CDR2 LQKENI. This CDR3 region has 15 residues.

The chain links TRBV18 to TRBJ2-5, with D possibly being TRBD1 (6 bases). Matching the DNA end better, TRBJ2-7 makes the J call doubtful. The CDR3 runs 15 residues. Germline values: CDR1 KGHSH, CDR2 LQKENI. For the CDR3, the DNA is TGTGCCAGCTCAGATAAGGACAGCCCCTCCTACGAGCAGTACTTC. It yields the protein CASSDKDSPSYEQYF.

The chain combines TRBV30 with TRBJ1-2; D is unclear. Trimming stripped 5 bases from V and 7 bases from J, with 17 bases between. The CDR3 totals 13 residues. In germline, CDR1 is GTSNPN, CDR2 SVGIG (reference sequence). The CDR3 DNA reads TGTGCCTGGTCAGTGATTCCTTCCCGTGGCTACACCTTC. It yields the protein CAWSVIPSRGYTF.

CDR3 region: CASSSSTGPLPLHF. CDR3 nucleotide sequence: TGTGCCAGCAGTTCCTCAACCGGGCCCCTCCCCCTCCACTTT. The chain combines TRBV12-3 or TRBV12-4 with TRBJ1-6, with D unresolved. V lost 4 bases to trimming and J lost 13 bases, with 17 bases between them. The CDR3 loop spans 14 amino acids.

CDR3 sequence (DNA): TGTGCCAGTAGTATGGTTGGCTACCCTAGTGAGCAGTACTTC. Its protein product is CASSMVGYPSEQYF. This chain links TRBV19 with TRBJ2-7; D is unresolved. The V and J ends lost 3 bases and 7 bases respectively, with 16 bases between them. Germline CDR1 reads LNHDA; CDR2 reads SQIVND (reference sequence). The CDR3 length is 14 residues.

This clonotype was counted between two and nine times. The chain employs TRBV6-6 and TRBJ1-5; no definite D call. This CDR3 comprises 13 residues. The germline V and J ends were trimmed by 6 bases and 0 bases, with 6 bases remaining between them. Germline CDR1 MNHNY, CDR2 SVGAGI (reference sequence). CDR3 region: CASRYPSNQPQHF. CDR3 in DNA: TGTGCCAGCAGGTACCCTAGCAATCAGCCCCAGCATTTT.

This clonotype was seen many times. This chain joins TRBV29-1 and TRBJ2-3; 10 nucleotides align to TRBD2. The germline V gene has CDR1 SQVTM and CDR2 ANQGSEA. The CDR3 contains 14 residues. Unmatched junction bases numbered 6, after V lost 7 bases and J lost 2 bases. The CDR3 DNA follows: TGCAGCGCTCGAGCGGGGGGGTACACAGATACGCAGTATTTT. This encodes CSARAGGYTDTQYF.

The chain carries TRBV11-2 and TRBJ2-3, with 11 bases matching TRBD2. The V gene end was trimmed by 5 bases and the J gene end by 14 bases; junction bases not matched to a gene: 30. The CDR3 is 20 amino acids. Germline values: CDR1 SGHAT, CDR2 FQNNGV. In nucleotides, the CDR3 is TGTGCCAGCAGCCATCCCCGGACTAGCGGGTCCAAATTGGGATCCCCGGGAGCGTATTTT. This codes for CASSHPRTSGSKLGSPGAYF. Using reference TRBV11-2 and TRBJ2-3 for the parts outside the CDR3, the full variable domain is EAGVAQSPRYKIIEKRQSVAFWCNPISGHATLYWYQQILGQGPKLLIQFQNNGVVDDSQLPKDRFSAERLKGVDSTLKIQPAKLEDSAVYLCASSHPRTSGSKLGSPGAYFGPGTRLTVL.